These T cell receptor beta chains were read from a single sample in a study of blood T cell repertoires in COVID-19. Libraries were prepared by immunoSEQ multiplex PCR; TCRdb keeps only in-frame clonotypes and omits some of them. The top ten clones hold around 6.6% of a sample with over 150,000 clones, roughly 84% of them seen once. The material sequenced was peripheral blood. These TCRs come from a man in his fifties or sixties with active or convalescent COVID-19. The CDR3 runs from the conserved cysteine through the conserved F or W. A D gene is named only where the DNA matches it firmly. Rows give clone size only sometimes, using once, few, many, or a class for an expanded clone.

V gene: TRBV3-1/TRBV3-2; clone size: .; D gene: .; J gene: TRBJ2-2; CDR3 DNA: TGTGCCAGCAGCCGACTCGGGGGTACCGGGGAGCTGTTTTTT; CDR3 protein: CASSRLGGTGELFF
V gene: TRBV7-2; clone size: once; D gene: TRBD1; J gene: TRBJ1-1; CDR3 DNA: TGTGCCAGCAGCCCAAACAGGGGCATGGGCACTGAAGCTTTCTTT; CDR3 protein: CASSPNRGMGTEAFF
V gene: TRBV5-6; clone size: .; D gene: .; J gene: TRBJ2-7; CDR3 DNA: TGTGCCAGCAGCTTGTATCAGATCATTTACGAGCAGTACTTC; CDR3 protein: CASSLYQIIYEQYF
V gene: TRBV27; clone size: .; D gene: .; J gene: TRBJ1-2; CDR3 DNA: TGTGCCAGCAGTTTATCTCCGGGAATGTATGGCTACACCTTC; CDR3 protein: CASSLSPGMYGYTF
V gene: TRBV9; clone size: .; D gene: .; J gene: TRBJ2-2; CDR3 DNA: TGTGCCAGCAGCGTCGCACCCAAAGCCAACACCGGGGAGCTGTTTTTT; CDR3 protein: CASSVAPKANTGELFF
V gene: TRBV2; clone size: .; D gene: .; J gene: TRBJ2-2; CDR3 DNA: TGTGCCAGCAGAGTAGGAGCTTCTGCCGGGGAGCTGTTTTTT; CDR3 protein: CASRVGASAGELFF
V gene: TRBV5-6; clone size: .; D gene: .; J gene: TRBJ2-2; CDR3 DNA: TGTGCCAGCAGCTTTCGGAGACTCGGGACCGGGGAGCTGTTTTTT; CDR3 protein: CASSFRRLGTGELFF
V gene: TRBV2; clone size: .; D gene: .; J gene: TRBJ1-2; CDR3 DNA: TGTGCCAGCAGTGAGGGGGGAAACTATGGCTACACCTTC; CDR3 protein: CASSEGGNYGYTF
V gene: TRBV9; clone size: .; D gene: TRBD2; J gene: TRBJ2-5; CDR3 DNA: TGTGCCAGCAGCTCGACCGGGACTAGCGGCCCCTCCCCCCTAATCCCCAAGTACTTC; CDR3 protein: CASSSTGTSGPSPLIPKYF
V gene: TRBV5-5; clone size: .; D gene: TRBD1; J gene: TRBJ1-3; CDR3 DNA: TGTGCCAGCAGCAGGGGGGACAGCTCTGGAAACACCATATATTTT; CDR3 protein: CASSRGDSSGNTIYF
V gene: TRBV20-1; clone size: .; D gene: TRBD1; J gene: TRBJ1-5; CDR3 DNA: TGCAGTGCTAGTCCCGGGACAGAGAATCAGCCCCAGCATTTT; CDR3 protein: CSASPGTENQPQHF
V gene: TRBV5-1; clone size: .; D gene: .; J gene: TRBJ2-2; CDR3 DNA: TGCGCCAGCAGCTTGGCGGGCGGGCGCAACACCGGGGAGCTGTTTTTT; CDR3 protein: CASSLAGGRNTGELFF
V gene: TRBV29-1; clone size: .; D gene: .; J gene: TRBJ1-4; CDR3 DNA: TGCAGCGTTGCCCAGACAGCGAATGAAAAACTGTTTTTT; CDR3 protein: CSVAQTANEKLFF
V gene: TRBV18; clone size: .; D gene: TRBD1; J gene: TRBJ2-7; CDR3 DNA: TGTGCCAGCTCACCGAGACAGGGGGGCTACGAGCAGTACTTC; CDR3 protein: CASSPRQGGYEQYF
V gene: TRBV5-1; clone size: .; D gene: .; J gene: TRBJ2-5; CDR3 DNA: TGCGCCAGCACCAGACGCCCTACAGGGGGGGGGAATCAAGAGACCCAGTACTTC; CDR3 protein: CASTRRPTGGGNQETQYF
V gene: TRBV5-1; clone size: few; D gene: .; J gene: TRBJ1-3; CDR3 DNA: TGCGCCAGCAGCTCTAGCTGGACTGGAAACACCATATATTTT; CDR3 protein: CASSSSWTGNTIYF
V gene: TRBV13; clone size: .; D gene: .; J gene: TRBJ1-2; CDR3 DNA: TGTGCCAGCAGCCGAGGCTCCGGTAGGGGACTGAGAGCGGCCTATGGCTACACCTTC; CDR3 protein: CASSRGSGRGLRAAYGYTF
V gene: TRBV5-1; clone size: .; D gene: .; J gene: TRBJ1-4; CDR3 DNA: TGCGCCAGCAGCTTTAAACACCCGCATGAAAAACTGTTTTTT; CDR3 protein: CASSFKHPHEKLFF
V gene: TRBV6-2/TRBV6-3; clone size: .; D gene: TRBD1; J gene: TRBJ1-2; CDR3 DNA: TGTGCCAGCAGTTTCGGACAGGCACCGAGTAACTATGGCTACACCTTC; CDR3 protein: CASSFGQAPSNYGYTF
V gene: TRBV4-3; clone size: .; D gene: TRBD1; J gene: TRBJ1-4; CDR3 DNA: TGCGCCAGCAGCCAAGAGGGAGGACAGGCCCCAGAAAAACTGTTTTTT; CDR3 protein: CASSQEGGQAPEKLFF
V gene: TRBV20-1; clone size: few; D gene: TRBD1; J gene: TRBJ1-2; CDR3 DNA: TGCAGTGCTAGTCCACAGGGGTACTATGGCTACACCTTC; CDR3 protein: CSASPQGYYGYTF
V gene: TRBV11-3; clone size: .; D gene: .; J gene: TRBJ2-6; CDR3 DNA: TGTGCCAGCAGCTTAGATATCCGGTTAAGCGTAAACTCTGGGGCCAACGTCCTGACTTTC; CDR3 protein: CASSLDIRLSVNSGANVLTF
V gene: TRBV11-2; clone size: .; D gene: TRBD1; J gene: TRBJ2-6; CDR3 DNA: TGTGCCAGCAGCTTAGGACAGGGCTTTGGTGGGGCCAACGTCCTGACTTTC; CDR3 protein: CASSLGQGFGGANVLTF